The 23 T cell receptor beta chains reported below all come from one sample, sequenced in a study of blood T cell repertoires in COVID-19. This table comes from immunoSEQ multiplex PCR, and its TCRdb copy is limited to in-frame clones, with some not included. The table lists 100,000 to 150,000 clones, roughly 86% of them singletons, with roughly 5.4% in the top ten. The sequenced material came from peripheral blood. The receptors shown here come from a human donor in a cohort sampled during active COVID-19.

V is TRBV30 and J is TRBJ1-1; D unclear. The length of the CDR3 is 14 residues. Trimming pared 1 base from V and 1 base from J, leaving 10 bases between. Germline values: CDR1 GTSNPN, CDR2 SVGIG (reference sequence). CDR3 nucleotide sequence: TGTGCCTGGAGTGGCCCAGGATGGAACACTGAAGCTTTCTTT. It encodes CAWSGPGWNTEAFF.

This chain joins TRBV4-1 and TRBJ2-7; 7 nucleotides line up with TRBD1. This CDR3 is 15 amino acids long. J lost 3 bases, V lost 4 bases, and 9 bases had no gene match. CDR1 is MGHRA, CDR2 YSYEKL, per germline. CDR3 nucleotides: TGCGCCAGCAGCCGGCCCGGACAGGTTAACTACGAGCAGTACTTC. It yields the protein CASSRPGQVNYEQYF.

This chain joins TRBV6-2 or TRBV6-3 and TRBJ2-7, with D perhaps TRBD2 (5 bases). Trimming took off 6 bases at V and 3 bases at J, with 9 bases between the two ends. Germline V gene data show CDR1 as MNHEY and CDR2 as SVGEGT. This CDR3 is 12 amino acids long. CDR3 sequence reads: CASSRRDYEQYF. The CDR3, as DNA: TGTGCCAGCAGCCGACGGGACTACGAGCAGTACTTC.

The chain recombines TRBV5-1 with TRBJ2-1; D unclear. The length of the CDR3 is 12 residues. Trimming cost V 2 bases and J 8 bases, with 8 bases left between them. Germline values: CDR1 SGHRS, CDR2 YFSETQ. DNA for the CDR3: TGCGCCAGCAGCTTTACTACTGATGAGCAGTTCTTC. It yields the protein CASSFTTDEQFF.

The CDR3 nucleotides are TGTGCCAGCAGTTACCAGGGTATTGACACTGAAGCTTTCTTT. This gives the protein CASSYQGIDTEAFF. V and J are TRBV6-5 and TRBJ1-1; D is possibly TRBD1 (5 bases). The ends were cut back, 2 bases at V and 3 bases at J, with 10 bases in the middle. The CDR3 is made up of 14 amino acids. Germline V CDR1 and CDR2: MNHEY, SVGAGI.

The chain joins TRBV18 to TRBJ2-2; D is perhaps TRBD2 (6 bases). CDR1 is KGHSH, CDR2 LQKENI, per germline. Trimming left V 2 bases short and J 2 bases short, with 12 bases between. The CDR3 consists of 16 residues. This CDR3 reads CASSPWRGGNTGELFF. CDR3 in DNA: TGTGCCAGCTCACCATGGAGGGGCGGAAACACCGGGGAGCTGTTTTTT.

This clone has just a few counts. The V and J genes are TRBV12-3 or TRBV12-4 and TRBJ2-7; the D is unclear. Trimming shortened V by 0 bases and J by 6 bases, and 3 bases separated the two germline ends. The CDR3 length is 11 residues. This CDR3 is CASSLALEQYF. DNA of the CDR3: TGTGCCAGCAGTTTAGCCCTCGAGCAGTACTTC.

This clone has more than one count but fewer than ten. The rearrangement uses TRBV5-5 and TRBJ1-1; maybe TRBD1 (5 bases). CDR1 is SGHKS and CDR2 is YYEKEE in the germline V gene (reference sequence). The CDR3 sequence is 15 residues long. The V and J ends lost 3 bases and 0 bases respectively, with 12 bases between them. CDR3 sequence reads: CASSSLQGMNTEAFF. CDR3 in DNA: TGTGCCAGCAGCTCCTTGCAGGGTATGAACACTGAAGCTTTCTTT.

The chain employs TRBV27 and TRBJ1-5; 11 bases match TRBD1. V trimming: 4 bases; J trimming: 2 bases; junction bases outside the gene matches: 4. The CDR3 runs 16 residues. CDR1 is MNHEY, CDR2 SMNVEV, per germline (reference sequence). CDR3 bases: TGTGCCAGCAGTTCCGGGACAGGGGGGGGCAATCAGCCCCAGCATTTT. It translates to CASSSGTGGGNQPQHF.

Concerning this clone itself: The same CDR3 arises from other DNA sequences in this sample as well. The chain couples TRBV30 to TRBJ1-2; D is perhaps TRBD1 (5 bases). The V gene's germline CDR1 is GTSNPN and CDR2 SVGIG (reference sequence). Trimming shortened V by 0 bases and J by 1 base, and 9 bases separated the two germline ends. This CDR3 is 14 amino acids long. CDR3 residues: CAWSVLRGNYGYTF. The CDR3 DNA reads TGTGCCTGGAGTGTACTTAGGGGTAACTATGGCTACACCTTC.

The CDR3 nucleotides are TGTGCCATCAGTGAGACTGTAACCGCCTATGGCTACACCTTC. The encoded protein is CAISETVTAYGYTF. The rearrangement uses TRBV10-3 and TRBJ1-2; the D is unclear. Germline assignment: CDR1 ENHRY and CDR2 SYGVKD. The CDR3 is 14 residues long. The V end was cut by 2 bases, the J end by 4 bases, with 11 bases between.

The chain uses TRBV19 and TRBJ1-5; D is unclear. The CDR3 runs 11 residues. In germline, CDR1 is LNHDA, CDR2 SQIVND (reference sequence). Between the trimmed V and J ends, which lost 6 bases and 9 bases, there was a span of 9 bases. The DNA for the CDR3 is TGTGCCAGTAGCCTAGTTGGGCCCCAGCATTTT. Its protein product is CASSLVGPQHF.

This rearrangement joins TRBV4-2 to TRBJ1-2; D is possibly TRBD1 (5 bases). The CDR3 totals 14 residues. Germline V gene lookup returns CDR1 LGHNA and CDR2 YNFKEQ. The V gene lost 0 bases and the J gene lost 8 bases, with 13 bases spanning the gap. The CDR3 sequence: CASSQDLAGFGYTF. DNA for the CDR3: TGTGCCAGCAGCCAAGATCTGGCAGGGTTCGGCTACACCTTC.

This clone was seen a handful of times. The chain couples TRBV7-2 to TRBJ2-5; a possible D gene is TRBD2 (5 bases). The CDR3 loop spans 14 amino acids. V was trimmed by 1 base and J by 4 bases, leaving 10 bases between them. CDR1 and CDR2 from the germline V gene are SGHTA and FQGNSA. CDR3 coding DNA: TGTGCCAGCAGCTTAGATTATGGGAGAGAGACCCAGTACTTC. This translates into CASSLDYGRETQYF. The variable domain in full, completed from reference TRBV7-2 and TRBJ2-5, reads GAGVSQSPSNKVTEKGKDVELRCDPISGHTALYWYRQSLGQGLEFLIYFQGNSAPDKSGLPSDRFSAERTGGSVSTLTIQRTQQEDSAVYLCASSLDYGRETQYFGPGTRLLVL.

CDR3 in DNA: TGTGCCAGCAGCCTCCCTGGGCGGACAGGGGAAGATACGCAGTATTTT. Translation: CASSLPGRTGEDTQYF. The chain is built from TRBV5-4 and TRBJ2-3; TRBD1 matches 9 bases. Germline-derived CDR1 and CDR2 are SGHNT and YYREEE (reference sequence). Trimming cost V 4 bases and J 5 bases; bases outside gene matches: 11. The CDR3 length is 16 residues.

In DNA, the CDR3 is TGTGCCAGCAGGATGTACAGGGGGCGGGGGACTGAAGCTTTCTTT. Translation: CASRMYRGRGTEAFF. The chain has TRBV5-6 and TRBJ1-1; 9 nucleotides line up with TRBD1. CDR3 length equals 15 residues. V lost 5 bases and J lost 5; bases outside the gene matches: 10. Germline loops: CDR1 SGHDT, CDR2 YYEEEE.

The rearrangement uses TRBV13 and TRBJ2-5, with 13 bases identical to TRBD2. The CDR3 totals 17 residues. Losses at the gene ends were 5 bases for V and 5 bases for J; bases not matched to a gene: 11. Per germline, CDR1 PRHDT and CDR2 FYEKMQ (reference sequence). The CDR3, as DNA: TGTGCCAGCAGCGTTGCGGGACTAGCGGGAATATTGGAGACCCAGTACTTC. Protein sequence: CASSVAGLAGILETQYF. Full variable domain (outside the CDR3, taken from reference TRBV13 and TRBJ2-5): AAGVIQSPRHLIKEKRETATLKCYPIPRHDTVYWYQQGPGQDPQFLISFYEKMQSDKGSIPDRFSAQQFSDYHSELNMSSLELGDSALYFCASSVAGLAGILETQYFGPGTRLLVL.

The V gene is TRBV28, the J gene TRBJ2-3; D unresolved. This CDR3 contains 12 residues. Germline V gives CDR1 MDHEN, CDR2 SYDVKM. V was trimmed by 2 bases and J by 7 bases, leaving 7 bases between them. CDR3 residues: CASSLTTNTQYF. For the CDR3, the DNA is TGTGCCAGCAGTTTAACTACCAATACGCAGTATTTT.

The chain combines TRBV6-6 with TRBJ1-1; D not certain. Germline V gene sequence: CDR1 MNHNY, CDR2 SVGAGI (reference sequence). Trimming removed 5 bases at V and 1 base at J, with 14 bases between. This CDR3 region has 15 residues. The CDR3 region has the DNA TGTGCCAGCAGTCCTCCGAGAAGATGGAACACTGAAGCTTTCTTT. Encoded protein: CASSPPRRWNTEAFF.

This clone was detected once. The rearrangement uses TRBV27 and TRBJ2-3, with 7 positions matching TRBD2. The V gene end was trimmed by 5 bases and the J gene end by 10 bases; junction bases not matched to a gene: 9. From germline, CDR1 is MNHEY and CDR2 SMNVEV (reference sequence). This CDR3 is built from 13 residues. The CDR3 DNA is TGTGCCAGCAGTATTCCCGGGACTATAGCGCAGTATTTT. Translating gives CASSIPGTIAQYF.

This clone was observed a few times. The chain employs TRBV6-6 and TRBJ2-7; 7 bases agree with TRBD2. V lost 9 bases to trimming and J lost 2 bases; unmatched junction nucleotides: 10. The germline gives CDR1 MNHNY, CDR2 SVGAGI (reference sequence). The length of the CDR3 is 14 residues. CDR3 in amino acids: CASNHRDYPYEQYF. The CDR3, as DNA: TGTGCCAGTAACCACCGGGACTACCCCTACGAGCAGTACTTC.

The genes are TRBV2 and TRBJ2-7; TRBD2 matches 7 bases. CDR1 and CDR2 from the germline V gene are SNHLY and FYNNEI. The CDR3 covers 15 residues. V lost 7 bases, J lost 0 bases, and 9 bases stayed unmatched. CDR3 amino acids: CASKEGSGFSYEQYF. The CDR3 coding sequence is TGTGCCAGCAAGGAGGGTAGCGGGTTCTCCTACGAGCAGTACTTC. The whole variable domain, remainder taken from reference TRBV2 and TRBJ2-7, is EPEVTQTPSHQVTQMGQEVILRCVPISNHLYFYWYRQILGQKVEFLVSFYNNEISEKSEIFDDQFSVERPDGSNFTLKIRSTKLEDSAMYFCASKEGSGFSYEQYFGPGTRLTVT.

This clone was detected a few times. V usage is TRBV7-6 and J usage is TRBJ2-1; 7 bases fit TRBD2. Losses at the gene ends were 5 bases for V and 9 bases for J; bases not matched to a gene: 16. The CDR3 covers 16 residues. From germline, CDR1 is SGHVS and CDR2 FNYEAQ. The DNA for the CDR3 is TGTGCCAGCAGCGAACTAACGGGCGGGAGCGGAGGTGAGCAGTTCTTC. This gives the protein CASSELTGGSGGEQFF.